The clone carrying this TCR beta chain was recorded once. The sample comes from a study of cytomegalovirus exposure and HLA in healthy donors. Germline CDR1 reads SGHNT; CDR2 reads YYREEE (reference sequence). CDR3 length: 16 amino acids. The V end was cut by 3 bases, the J end by 7 bases, with 19 bases between. The primer mix had 60 Vbeta and 13 Jbeta primers. TCRdb's table, derived via immunoSEQ multiplex PCR, lists solely in-frame clones and lacks some. This table holds under 200,000 clones, over 65% found once. The sample taken for sequencing was PBMCs. The rearrangement links TRBV5-4 to TRBJ1-4, with no clear D. This sequence was found in a woman aged 40 to 50 in good health and CMV-seronegative. The CDR3 DNA is TGTGCCAGCAGCTCGATGGACTCCACATCGGGTGAAAAACTGTTTTTT. Translating it yields CASSSMDSTSGEKLFF.